This entry describes one TCR beta chain. Its antigen is undetermined. The data stem from a study of T cell responses to AZD1222 COVID-19 vaccine. Study-wide findings and caveats: Close to half of all spike-specific TCRs reportedly target regions of the variants that are unmutated. Most donors were white British, females outnumbered males, and clonal diversity was possibly underestimated. With two AZD1222 doses given, Spike-specific TCR breadth and depth both rose.

Method: immunoSEQ multiplex PCR; TCRdb's copy keeps in-frame clones and lacks some. This sample has around 150,000 clones; approximately 90% occur once, and the top ten carry 0.9% to 1.2%. Germline V CDR1 and CDR2: KGHSH, LQKENI. V shed 4 bases and J shed 4 bases, with 17 bases lying between them. The CDR3 consists of 16 residues. Source: peripheral blood, taken 28 days after the second AZD1222 dose. This TCR was recovered from an adult who received the AZD1222 COVID-19 vaccine. V usage is TRBV18 and J usage is TRBJ1-5, with D unresolved. DNA for the CDR3: TGTGCCAGCTCACGTCCAGAGGACGGGCCTAATCAGCCCCAGCATTTT. Protein: CASSRPEDGPNQPQHF. The entire variable domain, with the rest obtained from reference TRBV18 and TRBJ1-5, is as follows: NAGVMQNPRHLVRRRGQEARLRCSPMKGHSHVYWYRQLPEEGLKFMVYLQKENIIDESGMPKERFSAEFPKEGPSILRIQQVVRGDSAAYFCASSRPEDGPNQPQHFGDGTRLSIL.